A selection of T cell receptor beta chains follows, all from one sample in a study of neurological immune-mediated disorders. TCRdb re-called the 5' RACE reads through MiXCR, storing one row per CDR3 protein. The profile shows tens of thousands of distinct CDR3 sequences, around 14% of them singletons. The specimen sequenced was PBMCs. Source of these receptors: a woman in her forties or fifties in good health. Each CDR3 is given with its conserved first and last residue. Each record gives: CDR3 DNA, CDR3 protein, D gene, CDR3 length, clone size, J gene, V gene. A D gene is named only where the DNA matches it firmly. The size field is filled for only some rows; it gives once, few, many or a size class.

TGCGCCAGCAGCCCAGGACCCACCGGACAGGGGACCTCCTACGAGCAGTACTTC | CASSPGPTGQGTSYEQYF | TRBD1 | 18 | many | TRBJ2-7 | TRBV5-1
TGTGCCAGCAGCCCCCTGACGGGAGCGGTCACCGGGGAGCTGTTTTTT | CASSPLTGAVTGELFF | . | 16 | . | TRBJ2-2 | TRBV11-2
TGCGCCAGCAGCAGAGCGCCCGTCGGGAATGGCTACGAGCAGTACTTC | CASSRAPVGNGYEQYF | . | 16 | many | TRBJ2-7 | TRBV5-1
TGCAGTGCTAGAGATGGCGGGGGCCAAGAGACCCAGTACTTC | CSARDGGGQETQYF | TRBD2 | 14 | many | TRBJ2-5 | TRBV20-1
TGTGCCAGCAGCTTAGCGAGGGGCTCTGGAAACACCATATATTTT | CASSLARGSGNTIYF | . | 15 | many | TRBJ1-3 | TRBV7-6
TGCGCCAGCAGCTCTGTACAGGGTACGACAGATACGCAGTATTTT | CASSSVQGTTDTQYF | . | 15 | many | TRBJ2-3 | TRBV5-1
TGTGCCACCAGCAGAGATGGGGGCTCTGGAAACACCATATATTTT | CATSRDGGSGNTIYF | . | 15 | many | TRBJ1-3 | TRBV15
TGTGCCAGCAGCCCCCCGGGAGGGGCAACGCAGTATTTT | CASSPPGGATQYF | TRBD2 | 13 | . | TRBJ2-3 | TRBV3-1
TGCAGTGCTAGTGGGACACTCAACAATGAGCAGTTCTTC | CSASGTLNNEQFF | . | 13 | many | TRBJ2-1 | TRBV20-1
TGCAGTGCTAGGCCGGACAGTAATGGGGATTCACCCCTCCACTTT | CSARPDSNGDSPLHF | . | 15 | many | TRBJ1-6 | TRBV20-1
TGCAGCGTTGCCGGGACTAGCGGGTTTTACGAGCAGTACTTC | CSVAGTSGFYEQYF | TRBD2 | 14 | many | TRBJ2-7 | TRBV29-1
TGCGCCAGCAGCTCGGGACTAGCGGGAGCTGAGCAGTTCTTC | CASSSGLAGAEQFF | TRBD2 | 14 | many | TRBJ2-1 | TRBV5-1
TGTGCCAGCAGCCCACAGTGGTCAGGGGAGACCCAGTACTTC | CASSPQWSGETQYF | . | 14 | many | TRBJ2-5 | TRBV7-2
TGCAGTGCTAGCGGCAGGGTGACCTCTGGCTACACCTTC | CSASGRVTSGYTF | . | 13 | many | TRBJ1-2 | TRBV20-1
TGCGCCAGCAGAGAGGACACTGAAGCTTTCTTT | CASREDTEAFF | . | 11 | many | TRBJ1-1 | TRBV5-1
TGCAGCATAAGACAGGGGGCAGCTAACTATGGCTACACCTTC | CSIRQGAANYGYTF | TRBD1 | 14 | few | TRBJ1-2 | TRBV29-1
TGTGCCACCAGTGACGGGCGGGAGGTCTTGGAGACCCAGTACTTC | CATSDGREVLETQYF | TRBD2 | 15 | many | TRBJ2-5 | TRBV24-1
TGTGCCAGCAGTTACAGGGAACACACAGATACGCAGTATTTT | CASSYREHTDTQYF | . | 14 | . | TRBJ2-3 | TRBV6-2/TRBV6-3
TGTGCCAGCTACAATGGGTATGGCTACACCTTC | CASYNGYGYTF | . | 11 | many | TRBJ1-2 | TRBV28
TGCAGTGCCCTAACAGGGAACTCCTATAATTCACCCCTCCACTTT | CSALTGNSYNSPLHF | . | 15 | many | TRBJ1-6 | TRBV20-1
TGTGCCAGCAGCGAGGGATCCTACAATGAGCAGTTCTTC | CASSEGSYNEQFF | . | 13 | many | TRBJ2-1 | TRBV3-1
TGTGCCAGCTCACCACCGACGGCGAGGAGCTCCTACAATGAGCAGTTCTTC | CASSPPTARSSYNEQFF | . | 17 | few | TRBJ2-1 | TRBV18
TGTGCCAGCAACCCTAGAGGGACAGGGGTAGGTTACAATGAGCAGTTCTTC | CASNPRGTGVGYNEQFF | TRBD1 | 17 | many | TRBJ2-1 | TRBV28
TGTGCCAGCAGACCAACAAGACTAGCCAAAAACATTCAGTACTTC | CASRPTRLAKNIQYF | . | 15 | many | TRBJ2-4 | TRBV5-6
TGCAGTGCTAGCGGGGGCACAGATACGCAGTATTTT | CSASGGTDTQYF | . | 12 | many | TRBJ2-3 | TRBV20-1
TGTGCCAGCAGCTACTGGACAGTCACAGATACGCAGTATTTT | CASSYWTVTDTQYF | . | 14 | few | TRBJ2-3 | TRBV3-1
TGTGCCAGCAGCCTCGGGACAGGGGTTAAGGAGACCCAGTACTTC | CASSLGTGVKETQYF | TRBD1 | 15 | few | TRBJ2-5 | TRBV6-6
TGTGCCAGCAGTCCCCAAAGTCACCCCGAGAATACGCAGTATTTT | CASSPQSHPENTQYF | . | 15 | few | TRBJ2-3 | TRBV28
TGTGCCAGCAGTGTTGGACGGTTTGTAACTGAAGCTTTCTTT | CASSVGRFVTEAFF | . | 14 | many | TRBJ1-1 | TRBV2
TGTGCCAGCAGTGAAGTACAGGGGAAACGTCCCGGGGAGCTGTTTTTT | CASSEVQGKRPGELFF | TRBD1 | 16 | many | TRBJ2-2 | TRBV2
TGCGCCAGCAGCTCGGCCCAACTAGCGGGTTACAATGAGCAGTTCTTC | CASSSAQLAGYNEQFF | TRBD2 | 16 | many | TRBJ2-1 | TRBV5-1
TGTGCCAGCAGCCAAGGGACTAGCGATACGCAGTATTTT | CASSQGTSDTQYF | TRBD2 | 13 | many | TRBJ2-3 | TRBV3-1
TGTGCCAGCAGTGCGACAGGGACCACAGATACGCAGTATTTT | CASSATGTTDTQYF | TRBD1 | 14 | many | TRBJ2-3 | TRBV9
TGCGCCAGCAGCCAACAAATGACAGGCAATCAGCCCCAGCATTTT | CASSQQMTGNQPQHF | . | 15 | . | TRBJ1-5 | TRBV4-1
TGTGCCAGCAGCTTAGCCACGGACAGGGATATGGAGCAGTACTTC | CASSLATDRDMEQYF | TRBD1 | 15 | many | TRBJ2-7 | TRBV7-2
TGCAGCGTCCCCGAACTAGCGGGAGTCTACAATGAGCAGTTCTTC | CSVPELAGVYNEQFF | TRBD2 | 15 | many | TRBJ2-1 | TRBV29-1
TGTGCCAGCAGTTACTCGAAGGGCGGGGATCTATATGGCTACACCTTC | CASSYSKGGDLYGYTF | . | 16 | many | TRBJ1-2 | TRBV6-6
TGCAGTGCTAGAGAATCGCGGTTGCTAGCGGGAGGGTTTTGGGAGCAGTACTTC | CSARESRLLAGGFWEQYF | TRBD2 | 18 | many | TRBJ2-7 | TRBV20-1
TGTGCCAGCAGTAGGAATGCACCAACCTACGAGCAGTACTTC | CASSRNAPTYEQYF | . | 14 | many | TRBJ2-7 | TRBV6-6
TGTGCCAGCTCGGGACTAGCGGGCTCCTACAATGAGAAGATCTTC | CASSGLAGSYNEKIF | TRBD2 | 15 | . | TRBJ2-1 | TRBV18
TGTGCCAGCAGCCAAGATTATCGGCAGGGGGTCCAAGAGACCCAGTACTTC | CASSQDYRQGVQETQYF | TRBD1 | 17 | many | TRBJ2-5 | TRBV14
TGTGCCAGCAGACCCGGGACAGACTACGAGCAGTACTTC | CASRPGTDYEQYF | TRBD1 | 13 | many | TRBJ2-7 | TRBV5-5
TGCGCCAGCAGCCCCGGGACAGGGATCTACAATGAGCAGTTCTTC | CASSPGTGIYNEQFF | TRBD1 | 15 | many | TRBJ2-1 | TRBV5-1
TGTGCCAGCAGCTCAGGGACAGGGGCGACCAGAGTCTACGAGCAGTACTTC | CASSSGTGATRVYEQYF | TRBD1 | 17 | . | TRBJ2-7 | TRBV7-9
TGTGCCAGCAGCTTGGGGGGACAGGGTCGAGAGCAGTACTTC | CASSLGGQGREQYF | TRBD1 | 14 | many | TRBJ2-7 | TRBV5-5
TGCGCCAGCAGTCCGGAGGGGGTGGGAGGCAATCAGCCCCAGCATTTT | CASSPEGVGGNQPQHF | . | 16 | . | TRBJ1-5 | TRBV5-1
TGCGCCAGCAGCCCATTAGGACAGGCTTACAATGAGCAGTTCTTC | CASSPLGQAYNEQFF | TRBD1 | 15 | many | TRBJ2-1 | TRBV5-1
TGCGCCAGCAGCTTGGATTATCGGGACGGGGAGCTGTTTTTT | CASSLDYRDGELFF | . | 14 | many | TRBJ2-2 | TRBV5-1